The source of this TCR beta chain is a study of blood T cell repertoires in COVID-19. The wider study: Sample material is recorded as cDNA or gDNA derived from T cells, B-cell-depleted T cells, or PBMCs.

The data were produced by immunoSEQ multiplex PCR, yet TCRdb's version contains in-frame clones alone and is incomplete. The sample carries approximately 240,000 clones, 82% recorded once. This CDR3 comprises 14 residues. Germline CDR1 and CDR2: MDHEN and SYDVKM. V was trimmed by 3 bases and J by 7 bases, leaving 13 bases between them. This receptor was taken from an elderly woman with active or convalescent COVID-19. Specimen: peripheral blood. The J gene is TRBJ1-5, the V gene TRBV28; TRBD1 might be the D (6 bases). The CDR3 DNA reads TGTGCCAGCAGTTTGGGACAAAAGGTCCAGCCCCAGCATTTT. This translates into CASSLGQKVQPQHF.